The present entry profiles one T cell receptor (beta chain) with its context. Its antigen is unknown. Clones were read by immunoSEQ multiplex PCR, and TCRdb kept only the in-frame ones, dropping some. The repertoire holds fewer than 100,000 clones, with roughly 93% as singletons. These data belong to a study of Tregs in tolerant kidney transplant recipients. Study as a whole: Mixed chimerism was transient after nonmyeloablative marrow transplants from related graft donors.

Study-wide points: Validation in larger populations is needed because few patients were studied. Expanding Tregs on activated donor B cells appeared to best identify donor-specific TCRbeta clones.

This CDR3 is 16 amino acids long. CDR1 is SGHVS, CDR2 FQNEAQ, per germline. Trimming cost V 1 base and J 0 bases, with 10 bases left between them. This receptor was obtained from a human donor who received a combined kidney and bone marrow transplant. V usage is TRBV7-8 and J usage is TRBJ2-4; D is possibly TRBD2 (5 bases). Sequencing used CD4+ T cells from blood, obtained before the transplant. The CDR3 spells CASSLVGVRAKNIQYF. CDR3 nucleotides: TGTGCCAGCAGCTTAGTCGGGGTGAGAGCCAAAAACATTCAGTACTTC.